Each of the 30 T cell receptor beta chains below was sequenced from the same sample in a study of blood T cell repertoires in COVID-19. The protocol was immunoSEQ multiplex PCR, while the TCRdb copy is restricted to in-frame clones and leaves out a portion. The sample lists 95,000 or so clones, about four fifths occurring once. The sequencing sample was made of peripheral blood. The receptors shown here come from a human donor in a cohort sampled during active COVID-19.

The chain combines TRBV11-2 with TRBJ1-5; maybe TRBD1 (5 bases). The ends were cut back, 0 bases at V and 3 bases at J, with 9 bases in the middle. In germline, CDR1 is SGHAT, CDR2 FQNNGV. This CDR3 spans 15 amino acids. CDR3 bases: TGTGCCAGCAGCTTAGAAGGGGCTAACAATCAGCCCCAGCATTTT. This encodes CASSLEGANNQPQHF.

The genes are TRBV9 and TRBJ1-4, with 7 bases aligning to TRBD1. Trimming cost V 0 bases and J 5 bases; bases outside gene matches: 7. This CDR3 is 16 amino acids long. Germline V gene sequence: CDR1 SGDLS, CDR2 YYNGEE. The CDR3 nucleotides read TGTGCCAGCAGCGTAGCTGAGGGGGCAGGGAATGAAAAACTGTTTTTT. This encodes CASSVAEGAGNEKLFF.

Only one count was recorded for this clone. This chain joins TRBV20-1 and TRBJ2-3, with a tentative D call TRBD2 (5 bases). From germline, CDR1 is DFQATT and CDR2 SNEGSKA (reference sequence). The CDR3 loop spans 11 amino acids. V lost 5 bases, J lost 5 bases, and 8 bases lay in between. Written as DNA, the CDR3 is TGCAGTGCTCCCGGACTAGATACGCAGTATTTT. It specifies CSAPGLDTQYF.

J is TRBJ2-4 and V is TRBV5-8; D perhaps matches TRBD2 (7 bases). The CDR3 is 18 residues long. Germline V gene lookup returns CDR1 SGHTS and CDR2 YDEGEE. The V gene lost 0 bases and the J gene lost 7 bases, with 23 bases spanning the gap. CDR3 amino acids: CASSLDFGGRSLVNIQYF. The CDR3 nucleotides read TGTGCCAGCAGCTTGGACTTCGGGGGGCGTTCGCTCGTGAACATTCAGTACTTC.

This rearrangement joins TRBV7-9 to TRBJ1-4, with TRBD1 matching 10 bases. The CDR3 is 16 amino acids. Germline CDR1 and CDR2: SEHNR and FQNEAQ (reference sequence). V shed 1 base and J 5 bases; nucleotides not matched to a gene: 4. The chain's CDR3 is CASSLGPGQGNEKLFF. The CDR3 coding sequence is TGTGCCAGCAGCTTAGGGCCGGGACAGGGGAATGAAAAACTGTTTTTT. The whole variable domain, filled in from reference TRBV7-9 and TRBJ1-4, reads DTGVSQNPRHKITKRGQNVTFRCDPISEHNRLYWYRQTLGQGPEFLTYFQNEAQLEKSRLLSDRFSAERPKGSFSTLEIQRTEQGDSAMYLCASSLGPGQGNEKLFFGSGTQLSVL.

V gene TRBV14 combines with J gene TRBJ2-5, with 7 bases lining up with TRBD2. Trimming at V came to 8 bases and at J to 7 bases, leaving 10 bases not matched to a gene. Germline-derived CDR1 and CDR2 are SGHDN and FVKESK. The CDR3 loop spans 13 amino acids. CDR3 loop: CASSKGGAGTQYF. In DNA form, the CDR3 reads TGTGCCAGCTCTAAGGGAGGGGCAGGGACCCAGTACTTC.

The CDR3: CASSQDRTGHYEQYF. The CDR3 coding sequence is TGTGCCAGCAGCCAAGATCGGACAGGGCACTACGAGCAGTACTTC. The rearrangement uses TRBV14 and TRBJ2-7; 8 nucleotides agree with TRBD1. Losses at the gene ends were 0 bases for V and 3 bases for J; bases not matched to a gene: 4. CDR1 SGHDN and CDR2 FVKESK come from the germline V gene. The CDR3 is 15 amino acids.

This chain links TRBV10-3 with TRBJ2-1, with TRBD2 matching 10 bases. Unmatched junction bases numbered 2, after V lost 2 bases and J lost 4 bases. Germline V gene data show CDR1 as ENHRY and CDR2 as SYGVKD. This CDR3 spans 15 amino acids. The CDR3 region has the DNA TGTGCCATCAGTGAGAGCGGGGGGGATTACAATGAGCAGTTCTTC. Translating it yields CAISESGGDYNEQFF.

The gene calls are TRBV19 and TRBJ1-1; maybe TRBD1 (6 bases). Germline V gene sequence: CDR1 LNHDA, CDR2 SQIVND (reference sequence). This CDR3 is 14 amino acids long. V dropped 6 bases and J dropped 4 bases, with 15 bases sitting between them. The CDR3 DNA is TGTGCCAGTAGCCGACAGGAAGCGAGCACTGAAGCTTTCTTT. Translating gives CASSRQEASTEAFF.

V gene TRBV5-8 combines with J gene TRBJ1-1, with 9 bases identical to TRBD1. Germline CDR1 and CDR2: SGHTS and YDEGEE. The CDR3 has 13 amino acids. Trimming cost V 4 bases and J 4 bases; bases outside gene matches: 2. For the CDR3, the DNA is TGTGCCAGCAGCATGGACAGGGGCACTGAAGCTTTCTTT. It specifies CASSMDRGTEAFF.

This sequence joins TRBV9 and TRBJ1-1, with unresolved D. The CDR3 has 14 amino acids. Germline CDR1 and CDR2: SGDLS and YYNGEE. Trimming left V 0 bases short and J 4 bases short, with 10 bases between. CDR3 in DNA: TGTGCCAGCAGCGTAGATCTGGCAAGCACTGAAGCTTTCTTT. Translated: CASSVDLASTEAFF.

This rearrangement joins TRBV24-1 to TRBJ1-4; the D gene is possibly TRBD1 (6 bases). In germline, CDR1 is KGHDR, CDR2 SFDVKD. This CDR3 comprises 15 residues. V lost 3 bases, J lost 10 bases, and 17 bases lay in between. The CDR3 region has the DNA TGTGCCACCAGTGATCTCTCGACAGGCGGTGGAAAACTGTTTTTT. This gives the protein CATSDLSTGGGKLFF.

This chain links TRBV28 with TRBJ2-2; perhaps TRBD1 as D (5 bases). With 7 bases removed from V and 4 bases from J, the gap between germline ends came to 16 bases. Germline V gene lookup returns CDR1 MDHEN and CDR2 SYDVKM. This CDR3 spans 15 amino acids. The DNA for the CDR3 is TGTGCCAGCAAAGGGCTGTCCCAGGGCACCGGGGAGCTGTTTTTT. It is translated as CASKGLSQGTGELFF.

CDR3 in amino acids: CASSGRVATTYNEQFF. The CDR3 DNA is TGTGCCAGTAGTGGAAGAGTAGCAACTACCTACAATGAGCAGTTCTTC. This chain links TRBV19 with TRBJ2-1; D remains ambiguous. The CDR3 contains 16 residues. Trimming stripped 5 bases from V and 2 bases from J, with 16 bases between. CDR1 and CDR2 from the germline V gene are LNHDA and SQIVND (reference sequence).

V is TRBV3-1 (or the pseudogene TRBV3-2) and J is TRBJ2-5; 13 bases map to TRBD2. The V gene's germline CDR1 is LGHDT and CDR2 YNNKEL (reference sequence). The V and J ends lost 2 bases and 3 bases, in that order; junction bases with no gene match: 3. The CDR3 totals 16 residues. CDR3 region: CASSQLGTSGKETQYF. CDR3 sequence (DNA): TGTGCCAGCAGCCAACTAGGGACTAGCGGGAAAGAGACCCAGTACTTC.

The rearrangement uses TRBV27 and TRBJ2-7; TRBD1 might be the D (5 bases). Between the trimmed V and J ends, which lost 5 bases and 2 bases, there was a span of 13 bases. Germline V CDR1 and CDR2: MNHEY, SMNVEV (reference sequence). The CDR3 loop spans 14 amino acids. The CDR3 region has the DNA TGTGCCAGCAGTCCCCAGGGATCCCCCTACGAGCAGTACTTC. Translating it yields CASSPQGSPYEQYF.

This chain joins TRBV9 and TRBJ1-5, with D maybe TRBD1 (5 bases). This CDR3 contains 13 residues. Between the trimmed V and J ends, which lost 5 bases and 6 bases, there was a span of 12 bases. Per germline, CDR1 SGDLS and CDR2 YYNGEE. CDR3 in DNA: TGTGCCAGCAGTCAGCAGGGCGGTCAGCCCCAGCATTTT. This encodes CASSQQGGQPQHF. Full variable domain (remainder filled in from reference TRBV9 and TRBJ1-5): DSGVTQTPKHLITATGQRVTLRCSPRSGDLSVYWYQQSLDQGLQFLIQYYNGEERAKGNILERFSAQQFPDLHSELNLSSLELGDSALYFCASSQQGGQPQHFGDGTRLSIL.

V and J are TRBV7-2 and TRBJ2-5; weak D call: TRBD1 (7 bases). This CDR3 spans 14 amino acids. Germline V lookup: CDR1 SGHTA, CDR2 FQGNSA. The germline V and J ends were trimmed by 5 bases and 4 bases, with 14 bases remaining between them. CDR3: CASSPGGLRETQYF. The DNA of the CDR3 is TGTGCCAGCAGCCCAGGGGGGTTGCGAGAGACCCAGTACTTC.

This clone was recorded a few times. The rearrangement links TRBV19 to TRBJ1-1; D call uncertain. The length of the CDR3 is 13 residues. Trimming left V 6 bases short and J 0 bases short, with 8 bases between. Germline loops: CDR1 LNHDA, CDR2 SQIVND (reference sequence). Here the CDR3 DNA reads TGTGCCAGTAGCACAATTATGAACACTGAAGCTTTCTTT. As protein: CASSTIMNTEAFF.

The rearrangement joins TRBV12-5 to TRBJ2-5; the match to TRBD2 covers 11 bases. The CDR3 has 17 amino acids. Trimming took 2 bases from V and 5 from J; bases not matched to a gene: 10. Looked up from germline, CDR1 is LGHNT and CDR2 is FRNRAP. CDR3 nucleotides: TGTGCTAGTGGTTTGCTTACTAGCGGGAGTCGACGGGAGACCCAGTACTTC. Translation: CASGLLTSGSRRETQYF. Together with reference TRBV12-5 and TRBJ2-5, the CDR3 gives the full variable domain: DARVTQTPRHKVTEMGQEVTMRCQPILGHNTVFWYRQTMMQGLELLAYFRNRAPLDDSGMPKDRFSAEMPDATLATLKIQPSEPRDSAVYFCASGLLTSGSRRETQYFGPGTRLLVL.

V and J are TRBV3-1 (or the pseudogene TRBV3-2) and TRBJ1-3; a possible D gene is TRBD1 (5 bases). Trimming left V 5 bases short and J 4 bases short, with 15 bases between. Germline CDR1 reads LGHDT; CDR2 reads YNNKEL (reference sequence). The CDR3 consists of 15 residues. CDR3 sequence: CASSNRLLAGNTIYF. The DNA of the CDR3 is TGTGCCAGCAGCAACAGGCTCCTGGCGGGAAACACCATATATTTT.

This chain links TRBV7-6 with TRBJ2-3; the match to TRBD2 covers 10 bases. CDR1 is SGHVS, CDR2 FNYEAQ, per germline. The CDR3 runs 19 residues. V gave up 3 bases and J gave up 0 bases; unmatched junction bases: 12. This chain's CDR3 is CASSFPQAGTSESTDTQYF. The DNA of the CDR3 is TGTGCCAGCAGCTTTCCTCAAGCCGGGACTAGCGAAAGCACAGATACGCAGTATTTT.

The chain carries TRBV19 and TRBJ1-2; 8 bases match TRBD1. The CDR3 contains 17 residues. The germline V gene has CDR1 LNHDA and CDR2 SQIVND (reference sequence). Germline trimming cut 3 bases from V and 8 bases from J; bases unmatched to any gene: 17. CDR3 loop: CASSIETKWTGPRGYTF. For the CDR3, the DNA is TGTGCCAGTAGTATTGAGACCAAATGGACAGGGCCTAGAGGCTACACCTTC.

The chain recombines TRBV18 with TRBJ1-1, with D perhaps TRBD1 (5 bases). There are 14 residues in the CDR3. Between the trimmed V and J ends, which lost 3 bases and 4 bases, there was a span of 12 bases. Per germline, CDR1 KGHSH and CDR2 LQKENI. CDR3 bases: TGTGCCAGCTCACCCCAGGGTTACGGCACTGAAGCTTTCTTT. Protein sequence: CASSPQGYGTEAFF. The whole variable domain, filled in from reference TRBV18 and TRBJ1-1, reads NAGVMQNPRHLVRRRGQEARLRCSPMKGHSHVYWYRQLPEEGLKFMVYLQKENIIDESGMPKERFSAEFPKEGPSILRIQQVVRGDSAAYFCASSPQGYGTEAFFGQGTRLTVV.

The chain carries TRBV18 and TRBJ1-5; 11 nucleotides align to TRBD1. Germline assignment: CDR1 KGHSH and CDR2 LQKENI. The CDR3 has 15 residues. V gave up 4 bases and J gave up 9 bases; unmatched junction bases: 8. The CDR3 reads CASSHTDRGLGPQHF. The DNA of the CDR3 is TGTGCCAGCTCACATACGGACAGGGGGCTTGGGCCCCAGCATTTT. Combining the CDR3 with reference TRBV18 and TRBJ1-5 gives the whole variable domain NAGVMQNPRHLVRRRGQEARLRCSPMKGHSHVYWYRQLPEEGLKFMVYLQKENIIDESGMPKERFSAEFPKEGPSILRIQQVVRGDSAAYFCASSHTDRGLGPQHFGDGTRLSIL.

The chain carries TRBV5-1 and TRBJ2-2, with D perhaps matching TRBD1 (6 bases). This CDR3 comprises 17 residues. Deletions cut 0 bases from V and 2 bases from J, with 14 bases between. Germline CDR1 reads SGHRS; CDR2 reads YFSETQ. The CDR3 DNA reads TGCGCCAGCAGCTTGGGAGGTACAGGGATAAACACCGGGGAGCTGTTTTTT. This codes for CASSLGGTGINTGELFF.

This sequence joins TRBV5-4 and TRBJ2-3; D may be TRBD1 (5 bases). The tail of the sequence fits TRBJ1-5 better, so the J call may be wrong. This CDR3 is built from 15 residues. Germline assignment: CDR1 SGHNT and CDR2 YYREEE (reference sequence). CDR3 coding DNA: TGTGCCAGCAGCTTGGATGGGACTAGGAGCAATACGCAGCATTTT. This gives the protein CASSLDGTRSNTQHF.

The chain has TRBV4-1 and TRBJ2-7; tentatively, D is TRBD1 (5 bases). V was clipped by 5 bases and J by 0 bases, with 26 bases between them. The CDR3 runs to 19 residues. Germline V lookup: CDR1 MGHRA, CDR2 YSYEKL. The CDR3 DNA follows: TGCGCCAGCAGCTTCACAATTGGCGCGGCCCAAAGGGGCTCCTACGAGCAGTACTTC. Translation: CASSFTIGAAQRGSYEQYF.

The chain has TRBV5-1 and TRBJ2-5, with 8 bases that match TRBD2. The CDR3 consists of 16 residues. Trimming at V came to 0 bases and at J to 2 bases, leaving 6 bases not matched to a gene. Germline values: CDR1 SGHRS, CDR2 YFSETQ. CDR3 amino acids: CASSLAGTSRQETQYF. Written as DNA, the CDR3 is TGCGCCAGCAGCTTGGCGGGGACTAGTCGACAAGAGACCCAGTACTTC.

This clone appeared a few times. This sequence joins TRBV2 and TRBJ1-2; D might be TRBD1 (5 bases). This CDR3 is built from 13 residues. CDR1 and CDR2 (germline): SNHLY, FYNNEI. V dropped 3 bases and J dropped 13 bases, with 18 bases sitting between them. The CDR3 nucleotides are TGTGCCAGCAGTGATTGGCCCGGGGGAGCCTCCACCTTC. This codes for CASSDWPGGASTF.